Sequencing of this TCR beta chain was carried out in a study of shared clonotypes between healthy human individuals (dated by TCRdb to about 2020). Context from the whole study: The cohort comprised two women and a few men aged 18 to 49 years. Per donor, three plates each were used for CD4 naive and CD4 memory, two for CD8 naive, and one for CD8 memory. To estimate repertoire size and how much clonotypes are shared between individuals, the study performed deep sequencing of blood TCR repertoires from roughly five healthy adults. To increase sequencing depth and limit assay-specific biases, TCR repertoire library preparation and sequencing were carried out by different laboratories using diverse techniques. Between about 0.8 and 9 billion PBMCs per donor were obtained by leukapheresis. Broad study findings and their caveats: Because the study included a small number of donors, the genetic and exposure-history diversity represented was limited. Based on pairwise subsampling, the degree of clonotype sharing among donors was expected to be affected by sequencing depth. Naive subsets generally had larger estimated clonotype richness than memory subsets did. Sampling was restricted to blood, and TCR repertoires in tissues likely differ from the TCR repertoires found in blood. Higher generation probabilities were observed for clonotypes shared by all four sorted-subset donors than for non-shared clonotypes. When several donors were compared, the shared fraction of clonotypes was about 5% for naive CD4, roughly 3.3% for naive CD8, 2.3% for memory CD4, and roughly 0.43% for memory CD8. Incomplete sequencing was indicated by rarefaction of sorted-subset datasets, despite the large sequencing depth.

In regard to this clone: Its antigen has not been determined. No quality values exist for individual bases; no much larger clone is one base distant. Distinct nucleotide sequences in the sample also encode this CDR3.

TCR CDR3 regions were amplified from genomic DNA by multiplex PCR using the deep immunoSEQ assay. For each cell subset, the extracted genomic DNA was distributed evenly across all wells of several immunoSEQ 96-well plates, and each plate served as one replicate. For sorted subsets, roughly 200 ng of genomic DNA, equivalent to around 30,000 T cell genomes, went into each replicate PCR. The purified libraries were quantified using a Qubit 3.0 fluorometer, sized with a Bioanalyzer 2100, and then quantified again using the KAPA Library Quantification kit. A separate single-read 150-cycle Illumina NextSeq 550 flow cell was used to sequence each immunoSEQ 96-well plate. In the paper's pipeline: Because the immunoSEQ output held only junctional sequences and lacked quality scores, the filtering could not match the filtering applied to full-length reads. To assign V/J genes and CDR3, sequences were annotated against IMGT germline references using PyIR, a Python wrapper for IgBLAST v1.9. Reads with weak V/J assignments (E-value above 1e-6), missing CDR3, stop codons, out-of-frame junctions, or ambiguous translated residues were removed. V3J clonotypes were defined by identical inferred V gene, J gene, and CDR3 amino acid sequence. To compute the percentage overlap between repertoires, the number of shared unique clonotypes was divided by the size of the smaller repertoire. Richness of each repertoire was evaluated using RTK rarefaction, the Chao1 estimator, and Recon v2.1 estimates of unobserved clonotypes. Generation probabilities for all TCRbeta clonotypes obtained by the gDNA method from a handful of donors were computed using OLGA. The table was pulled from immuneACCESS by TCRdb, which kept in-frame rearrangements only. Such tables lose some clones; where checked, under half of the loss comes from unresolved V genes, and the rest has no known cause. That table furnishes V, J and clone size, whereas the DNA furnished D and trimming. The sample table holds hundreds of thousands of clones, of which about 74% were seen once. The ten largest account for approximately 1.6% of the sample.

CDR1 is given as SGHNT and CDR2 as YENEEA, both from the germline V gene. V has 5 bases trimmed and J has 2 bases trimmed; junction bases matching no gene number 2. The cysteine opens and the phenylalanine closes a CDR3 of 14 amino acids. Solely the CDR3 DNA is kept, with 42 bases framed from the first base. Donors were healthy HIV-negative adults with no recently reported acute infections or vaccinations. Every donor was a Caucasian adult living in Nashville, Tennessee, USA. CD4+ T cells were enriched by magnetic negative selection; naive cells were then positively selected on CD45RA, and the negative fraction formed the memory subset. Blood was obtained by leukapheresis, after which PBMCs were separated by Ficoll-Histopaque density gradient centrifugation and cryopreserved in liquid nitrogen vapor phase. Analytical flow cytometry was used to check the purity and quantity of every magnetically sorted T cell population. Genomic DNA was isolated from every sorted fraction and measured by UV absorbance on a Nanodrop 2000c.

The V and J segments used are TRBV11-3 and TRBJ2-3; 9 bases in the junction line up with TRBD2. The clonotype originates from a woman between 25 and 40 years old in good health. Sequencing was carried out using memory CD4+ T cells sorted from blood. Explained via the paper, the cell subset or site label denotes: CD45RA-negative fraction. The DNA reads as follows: TGTGCCAGCAGCAGCGGGAGGAACACAGATACGCAGTATTTT. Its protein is CASSSGRNTDTQYF.